This T cell receptor (beta chain) stems from a study of T cells after posttransplantation cyclophosphamide. The data were produced by immunoSEQ multiplex PCR, yet TCRdb's version contains in-frame clones alone and is incomplete. Sampling found under 45,000 clones, none seen once. Peripheral blood was collected from the related graft donor on the marrow donation day. V was trimmed by 5 bases and J by 4 bases, leaving 8 bases between them. Germline-derived CDR1 and CDR2 are SGHTA and FQGNSA. CDR3 length: 12 residues. Study findings and constraints: Blood and skin or GI T cell repertoires showed limited TRB overlap. Recipient CMV seropositivity and CMV reactivation strongly tracked TRB clonality. Later post-transplant blood repertoires were often dominated by donor CD8+ memory clones.

This clone was recorded at least ten times. Its target is unknown. This receptor was obtained from a woman between 50 and 59 years old in good health and a related stem cell transplant donor. The gene calls are TRBV7-2 and TRBJ1-2; the D is unclear. Sample: PBMCs. The CDR3: CASSPGAYGYTF. For the CDR3, the DNA is TGTGCCAGCAGCCCCGGTGCCTATGGCTACACCTTC.